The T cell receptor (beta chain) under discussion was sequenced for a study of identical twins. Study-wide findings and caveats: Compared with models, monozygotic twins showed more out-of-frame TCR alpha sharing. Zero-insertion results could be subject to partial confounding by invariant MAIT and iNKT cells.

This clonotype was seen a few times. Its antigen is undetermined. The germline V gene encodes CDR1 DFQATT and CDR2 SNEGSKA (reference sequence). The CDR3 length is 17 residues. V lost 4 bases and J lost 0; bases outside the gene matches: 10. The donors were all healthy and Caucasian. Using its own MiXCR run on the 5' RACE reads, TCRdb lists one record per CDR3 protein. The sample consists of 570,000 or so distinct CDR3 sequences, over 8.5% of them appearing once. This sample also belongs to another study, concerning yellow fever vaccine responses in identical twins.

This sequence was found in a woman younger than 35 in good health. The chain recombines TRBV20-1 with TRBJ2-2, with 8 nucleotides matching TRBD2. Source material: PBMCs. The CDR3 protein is CSATYLGGATNTGELFF. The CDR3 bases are TGCAGTGCTACTTACCTCGGGGGGGCCACGAACACCGGGGAGCTGTTTTTT.